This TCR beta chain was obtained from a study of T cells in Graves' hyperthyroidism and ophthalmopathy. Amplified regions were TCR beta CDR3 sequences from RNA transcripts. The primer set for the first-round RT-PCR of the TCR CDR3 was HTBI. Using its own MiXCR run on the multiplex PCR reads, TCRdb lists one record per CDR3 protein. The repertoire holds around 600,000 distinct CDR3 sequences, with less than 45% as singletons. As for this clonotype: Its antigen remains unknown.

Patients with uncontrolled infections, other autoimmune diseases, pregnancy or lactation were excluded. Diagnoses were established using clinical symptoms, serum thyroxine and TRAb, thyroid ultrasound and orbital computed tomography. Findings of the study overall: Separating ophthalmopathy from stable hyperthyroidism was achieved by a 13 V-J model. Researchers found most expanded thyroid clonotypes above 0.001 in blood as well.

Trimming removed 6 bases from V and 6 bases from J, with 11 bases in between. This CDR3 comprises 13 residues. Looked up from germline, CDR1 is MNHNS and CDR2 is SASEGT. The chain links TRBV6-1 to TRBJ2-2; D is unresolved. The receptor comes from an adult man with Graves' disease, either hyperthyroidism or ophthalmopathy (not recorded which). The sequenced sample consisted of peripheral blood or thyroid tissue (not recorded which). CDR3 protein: CASSSDGSGELFF. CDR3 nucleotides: TGTGCCAGCAGCTCAGACGGATCCGGGGAGCTGTTTTTT.